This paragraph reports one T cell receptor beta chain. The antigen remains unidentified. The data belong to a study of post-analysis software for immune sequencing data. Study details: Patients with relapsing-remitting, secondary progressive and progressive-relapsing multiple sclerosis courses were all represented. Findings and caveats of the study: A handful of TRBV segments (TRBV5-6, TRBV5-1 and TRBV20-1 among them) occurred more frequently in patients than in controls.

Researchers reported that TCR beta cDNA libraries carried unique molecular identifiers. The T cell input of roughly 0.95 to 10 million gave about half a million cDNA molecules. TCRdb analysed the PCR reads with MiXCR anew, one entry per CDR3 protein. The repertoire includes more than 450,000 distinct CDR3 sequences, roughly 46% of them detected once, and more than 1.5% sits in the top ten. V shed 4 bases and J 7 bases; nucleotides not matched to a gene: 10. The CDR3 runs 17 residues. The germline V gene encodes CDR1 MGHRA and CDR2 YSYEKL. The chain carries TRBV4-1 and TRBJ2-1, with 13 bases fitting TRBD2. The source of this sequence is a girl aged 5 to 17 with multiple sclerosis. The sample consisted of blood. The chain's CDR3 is CASSPLAGGSQRNEQFF. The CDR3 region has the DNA TGCGCCAGCAGCCCACTAGCGGGAGGGTCCCAGCGGAATGAGCAGTTCTTC.